The present TCR beta chain was sequenced within a study of blood T cell repertoires in COVID-19. Some clones are missing from TCRdb's copy, which holds only in-frame ones; the method was immunoSEQ multiplex PCR. In the table there are 200,000 to 250,000 clones, approximately 84% of which are singletons. Germline CDR1 SQVTM, CDR2 ANQGSEA. V was pared by 3 bases and J by 4 bases, with 7 bases between. The CDR3 length is 12 residues. The chain recombines TRBV29-1 with TRBJ2-1, with D unresolved. Input material: PBMCs or T cells enriched from blood (not recorded which). This TCR came from a man aged 55 to 69 who had recovered from COVID-19. The CDR3 sequence: CSVDEVYNEQFF. The CDR3 DNA reads TGCAGCGTTGACGAGGTTTACAATGAGCAGTTCTTC.